The source of this T cell receptor beta chain is a study of cytomegalovirus exposure and HLA in healthy donors. About the research overall: The same platform as the roughly 700 first-cohort repertoires was used for the 120 validation repertoires, a later analysis reported. General observations from the study: According to the study, 180 or so TCR beta chains were cytomegalovirus-associated. Among TCR sequences, most were rare, though some public TCRs appeared in many donors.

This clone occurred once. Its antigen is undetermined. Germline V gene sequence: CDR1 SGHTA, CDR2 FQGTGA. V gave up 2 bases and J gave up 0 bases, with 7 bases separating them. This CDR3 comprises 14 residues. Sequenced by immunoSEQ multiplex PCR; TCRdb stores in-frame clones only, minus some. The table shows nearly 80,000 clones, with 80% to 95% occurring only once. The donors were part of the validation cohort of some 120 subjects. That cohort was separate from the first cohort, which comprised about 730 subjects. The sequence derives from a woman aged 25 to 39 in good health and CMV-seronegative. Sequencing was performed on PBMCs. The gene calls are TRBV7-3 and TRBJ1-1; D remains ambiguous. CDR3 protein: CASSLWGVNTEAFF. CDR3 DNA: TGTGCCAGCAGCTTATGGGGAGTGAACACTGAAGCTTTCTTT.